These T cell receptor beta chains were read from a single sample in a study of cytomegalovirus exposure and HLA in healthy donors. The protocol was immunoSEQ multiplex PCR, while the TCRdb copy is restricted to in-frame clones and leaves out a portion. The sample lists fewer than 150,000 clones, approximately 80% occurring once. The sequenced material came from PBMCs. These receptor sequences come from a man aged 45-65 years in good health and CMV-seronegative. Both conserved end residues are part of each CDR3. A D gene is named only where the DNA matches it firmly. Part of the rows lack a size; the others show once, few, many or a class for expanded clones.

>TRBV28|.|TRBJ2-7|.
CASSPQGYTYEQYF
TGTGCCAGCAGTCCACAGGGCTATACCTACGAGCAGTACTTC
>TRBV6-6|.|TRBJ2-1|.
CASSYSAGSNEQFF
TGTGCCAGCAGTTACTCGGCGGGGTCCAATGAGCAGTTCTTC
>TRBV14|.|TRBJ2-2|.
CASSQNGVTGELFF
TGTGCCAGCAGCCAAAACGGGGTAACCGGGGAGCTGTTTTTT
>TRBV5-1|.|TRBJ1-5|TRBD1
CASSFEGASNQPQHF
TGCGCCAGCAGCTTCGAGGGGGCGAGCAATCAGCCCCAGCATTTT
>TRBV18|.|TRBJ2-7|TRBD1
CASSPFISGQGAQTYEQYF
TGTGCCAGCTCACCATTTATTAGCGGACAGGGGGCGCAAACCTACGAGCAGTACTTC
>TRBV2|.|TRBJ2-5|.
CASGTRGQETQYF
TGTGCCAGCGGGACCAGGGGCCAAGAGACCCAGTACTTC
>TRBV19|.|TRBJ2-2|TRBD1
CASSIRDRGWGNTGELFF
TGTGCCAGTAGTATCCGGGACAGGGGCTGGGGAAACACCGGGGAGCTGTTTTTT
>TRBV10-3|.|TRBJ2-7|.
CAISELSAVPGQYF
TGTGCCATCAGTGAGTTGTCTGCCGTACCGGGGCAGTACTTC
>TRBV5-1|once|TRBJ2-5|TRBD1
CASSRDRGEETQYF
TGCGCCAGCAGCCGGGACAGGGGAGAGGAGACCCAGTACTTC
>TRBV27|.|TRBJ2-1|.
CASSLEARNEQFF
TGTGCCAGCAGTTTAGAGGCTAGAAATGAGCAGTTCTTC
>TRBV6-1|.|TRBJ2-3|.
CASSATLGGGASDTQYF
TGTGCCAGCAGTGCAACCCTTGGCGGGGGCGCATCAGATACGCAGTATTTT
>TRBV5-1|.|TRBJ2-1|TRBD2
CASSISSGSYNEQFF
TGCGCCAGCAGCATATCTAGCGGCTCCTACAATGAGCAGTTCTTC
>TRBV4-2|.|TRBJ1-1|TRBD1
CASSQRQGDTEAFF
TGTGCCAGCAGCCAAAGACAGGGAGACACTGAAGCTTTCTTT
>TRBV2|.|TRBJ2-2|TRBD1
CASSAGTGLTGELFF
TGTGCCAGCAGTGCCGGGACAGGGCTTACCGGGGAGCTGTTTTTT
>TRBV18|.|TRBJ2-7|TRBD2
CASSPGAGLAVYEQYF
TGTGCCAGCTCACCCGGGGCAGGACTAGCGGTCTACGAGCAGTACTTC
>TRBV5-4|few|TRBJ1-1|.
CASSLDQGPTEAFF
TGTGCCAGCAGCTTAGATCAGGGGCCCACTGAAGCTTTCTTT
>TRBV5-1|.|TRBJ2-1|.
CASSIEGLASLENEQFF
TGCGCCAGCAGCATAGAGGGTCTGGCCTCTTTGGAAAATGAGCAGTTCTTC
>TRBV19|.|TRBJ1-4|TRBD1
CASEYTGTGAEKLFF
TGTGCCAGTGAATATACCGGGACAGGGGCCGAAAAACTGTTTTTT
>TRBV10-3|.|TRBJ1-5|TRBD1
CAISETDRGNQPQHF
TGTGCCATCAGTGAGACGGACAGGGGCAATCAGCCCCAGCATTTT
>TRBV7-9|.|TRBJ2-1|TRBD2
CASSLLAARDEQFF
TGTGCCAGCAGCTTGCTAGCGGCGAGGGATGAGCAGTTCTTC
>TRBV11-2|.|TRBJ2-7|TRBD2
CASSRTLAGGPSSYEQYF
TGTGCCAGCAGCCGTACCCTAGCGGGAGGGCCTAGCTCCTACGAGCAGTACTTC
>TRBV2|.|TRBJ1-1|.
CASSEENGDTEAFF
TGTGCCAGCAGTGAAGAGAACGGAGACACTGAAGCTTTCTTT
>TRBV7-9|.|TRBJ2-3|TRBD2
CASSISGRAFSEGTDTQYF
TGTGCCAGCAGCATTAGCGGGAGGGCCTTTTCAGAGGGCACAGATACGCAGTATTTT
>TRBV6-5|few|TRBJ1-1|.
CASSSGGAGNTEAFF
TGTGCCAGCAGTTCCGGCGGGGCGGGGAACACTGAAGCTTTCTTT
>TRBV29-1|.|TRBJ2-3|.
CSVPELGGSIGDTQYF
TGCAGCGTCCCCGAGCTGGGAGGATCCATTGGAGATACGCAGTATTTT
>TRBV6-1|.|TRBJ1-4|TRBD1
CASSQGQGPEKLFF
TGTGCCAGCAGCCAAGGACAGGGCCCCGAAAAACTGTTTTTT
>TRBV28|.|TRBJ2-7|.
CAGGSSAKIYEQYF
TGTGCTGGGGGGTCTAGCGCGAAAATTTACGAGCAGTACTTC
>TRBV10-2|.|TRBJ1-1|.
CASRSEGVMNTEAFF
TGCGCCAGCAGGTCCGAGGGCGTCATGAACACTGAAGCTTTCTTT
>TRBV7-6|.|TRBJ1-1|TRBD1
CASSLGTVFVATEAFF
TGTGCCAGCAGCCTTGGGACAGTTTTCGTGGCCACTGAAGCTTTCTTT
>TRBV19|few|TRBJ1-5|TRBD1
CASRGTDIHQPQHF
TGTGCCAGTAGAGGGACAGATATTCATCAGCCCCAGCATTTT
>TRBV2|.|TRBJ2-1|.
CASRLGLKLREQFF
TGTGCCAGCAGGCTCGGACTAAAACTACGTGAGCAGTTCTTC
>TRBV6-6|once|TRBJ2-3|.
CASSYSIASGTDTQYF
TGTGCCAGCAGTTACTCCATAGCTAGCGGCACAGATACGCAGTATTTT
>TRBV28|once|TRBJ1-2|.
CASRWTDLWRGYTF
TGTGCCAGCAGGTGGACGGACCTTTGGAGGGGCTACACCTTC
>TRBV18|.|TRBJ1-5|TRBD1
CASSITGTDLNQPQHF
TGTGCCAGCTCAATAACCGGGACAGATCTCAATCAGCCCCAGCATTTT
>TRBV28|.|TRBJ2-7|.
CASTTSYEQYF
TGTGCCAGCACCACCAGCTACGAGCAGTACTTC
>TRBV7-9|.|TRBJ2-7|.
CASTPRDSLAYEQYF
TGTGCCAGCACTCCCCGAGACTCATTAGCCTACGAGCAGTACTTC
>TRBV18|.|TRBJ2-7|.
CASSPGNQGKVSYEQYF
TGTGCCAGCTCACCGGGTAATCAGGGTAAAGTCTCCTACGAGCAGTACTTC